A selection of T cell receptor beta chains follows, all from one sample in a study. TCRdb analysed the 5' RACE reads with MiXCR anew, one entry per CDR3 protein. Of 55,000 to 75,000 distinct CDR3 sequences in the sample, just under 30% were seen once. Sequencing was done on a sample of tumor-infiltrating naive CD4+ T cells sorted from the breast tumor. All receptors come from a female donor with breast cancer. Both conserved end residues are part of each CDR3. The D gene is left open where the match is weak. Part of the rows lack a size; the others show once, few, many or a class for expanded clones.

j_gene | len | v_gene | d_gene | abundance | CDR3aa | CDR3nt
TRBJ1-1 | 14 | TRBV6-5 | - | medium-sized | CASRRDTWNTEAFF | TGTGCCAGCAGACGGGACACCTGGAACACTGAAGCTTTCTTT
TRBJ2-5 | 15 | TRBV7-2 | TRBD2 | many | CTSSPRIAGGETQYF | TGTACCAGCAGCCCTAGAATAGCGGGAGGCGAGACCCAGTACTTC
TRBJ1-4 | 15 | TRBV7-6 | - | many | CASSLVGGKDEKLFF | TGTGCCAGCAGCTTAGTTGGGGGGAAGGATGAAAAACTGTTTTTT
TRBJ2-1 | 15 | TRBV5-1 | - | many | CASSLDSPGYNEQFF | TGCGCCAGCAGCTTGGACTCCCCGGGTTACAATGAGCAGTTCTTC
TRBJ2-6 | 16 | TRBV30 | - | - | CAWTRAGHSGANVLTF | TGTGCCTGGACCCGCGCAGGCCACTCTGGGGCCAACGTCCTGACTTTC
TRBJ1-5 | 15 | TRBV7-3 | TRBD1 | - | CASSRNRGQWDTQHF | TGTGCCAGCAGCCGAAACAGGGGGCAATGGGATACGCAGCATTTT
TRBJ2-5 | 17 | TRBV4-1 | - | many | CASSQERGRPGEETQYF | TGCGCCAGCAGCCAAGAAAGAGGACGGCCGGGGGAAGAGACCCAGTACTTC
TRBJ1-4 | 14 | TRBV15 | - | - | CATSRGGVNEKLFF | TGTGCCACCAGCAGAGGAGGAGTTAATGAAAAACTGTTTTTT
TRBJ1-1 | 14 | TRBV20-1 | - | - | CSARKQGRDTEAFF | TGCAGTGCTAGAAAACAGGGTCGGGACACTGAAGCTTTCTTT
TRBJ2-5 | 11 | TRBV20-1 | TRBD2 | many | CIPGLGRTQYF | TGCATCCCGGGACTAGGTCGGACCCAGTACTTC